This is a list of T cell receptor beta chains from one sample in a study of T cells after yellow fever vaccination. TCRdb reprocessed the 5' RACE reads with MiXCR, giving one entry per CDR3 protein. The repertoire has some 350,000 distinct CDR3 sequences, approximately 10% of them found once; the top ten carry less than 20%. Sample: PBMCs, taken on the day of the first yellow fever vaccination. These receptor sequences come from a man aged 18 to 35 who received the YFV17D yellow fever vaccine. Both conserved end residues are part of each CDR3. The D gene is left open where the match is weak. Clone size is not always given. Where it is, it says once, few, many or a class for expanded clones.

j_call | clone_size | d_call | v_call | cdr3_nt | cdr3_aa
TRBJ2-2 | few | NA | TRBV5-1 | TGCGCCAGCAGCTTGGCCTTAGGGACAATCACCGGGGAGCTGTTTTTT | CASSLALGTITGELFF
TRBJ1-1 | NA | NA | TRBV6-4 | TGTGCCAGCAGTGCAGAAGTGAACACTGAAGCTTTCTTT | CASSAEVNTEAFF
TRBJ2-7 | NA | TRBD2 | TRBV12-3/TRBV12-4 | TGTGCCAGCAGTTTAGGGGAAGCGGGGGCCTACGAGCAGTACTTC | CASSLGEAGAYEQYF
TRBJ1-3 | NA | NA | TRBV18 | TGTGCCAGCTCCCTCCAGTTCTCTGGAAACACCATATATTTT | CASSLQFSGNTIYF
TRBJ2-1 | few | NA | TRBV2 | TGTGCCAGCAGTGAAAGGGTTGGAGGCAATGAGCAGTTCTTC | CASSERVGGNEQFF
TRBJ2-7 | NA | TRBD2 | TRBV3-1 | TGTGCCAGCAGCGTACTAGCGGGGGCTGGGGAGCAGTACTTC | CASSVLAGAGEQYF
TRBJ1-5 | few | NA | TRBV19 | TGTGCCAGTAGCACCGTTCTGGGCAATCAGCCCCAGCATTTT | CASSTVLGNQPQHF
TRBJ2-1 | many | TRBD1 | TRBV24-1 | TGTGCCACCAGTGACCCGGGGACAGGGATGAATGAGCAGTTCTTC | CATSDPGTGMNEQFF
TRBJ1-5 | few | NA | TRBV5-6 | TGTGCCAGCAGCCGAGGGGGAAATAGCAATCAGCCCCAGCATTTT | CASSRGGNSNQPQHF
TRBJ2-4 | NA | NA | TRBV6-6 | TGTGCCAGCAGTAGGGGTCCCCAGGACATTCAGTACTTC | CASSRGPQDIQYF
TRBJ1-1 | NA | NA | TRBV6-2/TRBV6-3 | TGTGCCAGCAGACGGGGGGAAGCTGAAGCTTTCTTT | CASRRGEAEAFF
TRBJ2-3 | many | NA | TRBV6-4 | TGTGCCAGCAGTGCGATTGGGGGCACAGATACGCAGTATTTT | CASSAIGGTDTQYF
TRBJ2-3 | NA | NA | TRBV12-3/TRBV12-4 | TGTGCCAGCAGTTTTTGGTCTCGTAGCACAGATACGCAGTATTTT | CASSFWSRSTDTQYF
TRBJ2-5 | few | NA | TRBV6-2/TRBV6-3 | TGTGCCAGCAGCCCACGAGGATACTTGGAGACCCAGTACTTC | CASSPRGYLETQYF
TRBJ2-5 | NA | NA | TRBV7-9 | TGTGCCAGCAGCTCCTCCGCAGGAGAGACCCAGTACTTC | CASSSSAGETQYF
TRBJ1-2 | few | NA | TRBV20-1 | TGCAGTGCTAGATTCGGAGGGGTGGATGGCTACACCTTC | CSARFGGVDGYTF
TRBJ2-1 | many | NA | TRBV7-9 | TGTGCCAGCAGCTCCCTCTTCGGGCAGTTCTTC | CASSSLFGQFF
TRBJ2-1 | few | NA | TRBV2 | TGTGCCAGCAGGGCGGATGTAGGGGTGGAGTTCTTC | CASRADVGVEFF
TRBJ2-3 | few | NA | TRBV6-2/TRBV6-3 | TGTGCCAGCAGCCGGGACTCCGACACAGATACGCAGTATTTT | CASSRDSDTDTQYF
TRBJ2-2 | NA | NA | TRBV10-3 | TGTGCCATCTCCATGGCCATAATAAACACCGGGGAGCTGTTTTTT | CAISMAIINTGELFF
TRBJ1-4 | many | NA | TRBV4-2 | TGTGCCAGCAGCCAACGATGGACAGTGCAACTAAATGAAAAACTGTTTTTT | CASSQRWTVQLNEKLFF
TRBJ1-5 | few | TRBD1 | TRBV20-1 | TGCAGTGCTATTACTCGACAGGGTTTAAGCAATCAGCCCCAGCATTTT | CSAITRQGLSNQPQHF
TRBJ2-1 | NA | NA | TRBV10-3 | TGTGCCATCAGTGACTTGGGGTACAATGAGCAGTTCTTC | CAISDLGYNEQFF
TRBJ2-5 | NA | NA | TRBV4-2 | TGTGCCAGCAGCCAAGAGGGCAGGGCCCAAGAGACCCAGTACTTC | CASSQEGRAQETQYF
TRBJ2-1 | NA | TRBD2 | TRBV20-1 | TGCAGGGCCGGACTAACTAGCGGGGGGGCCGGTGGGTTGAATGAGCAGTTCTTC | CRAGLTSGGAGGLNEQFF
TRBJ2-2 | many | NA | TRBV12-3/TRBV12-4 | TGTGCCACCGAAATGAACACCGGGGAGCTGTTTTTT | CATEMNTGELFF
TRBJ2-1 | few | NA | TRBV11-3 | TGTGCCAGCAGCTCGAGACGGGACCTCTACAATGAGCAGTTCTTC | CASSSRRDLYNEQFF